This T cell receptor (beta chain) came from a study of control samples from healthy donors and cancer patients. The method was immunoSEQ multiplex PCR; TCRdb's version includes in-frame clones alone and lacks a portion of them. The profile covers just under 100,000 clones, with approximately 95% appearing a single time and around 8.5% taken by the ten largest. Germline CDR1 reads MNHEY; CDR2 reads SMNVEV (reference sequence). Trimming shortened V by 1 base and J by 2 bases, and 10 bases separated the two germline ends. The CDR3 has 15 amino acids. The sample was blood. The chain is built from TRBV27 and TRBJ2-3; D uncertain. This receptor was obtained from a man aged 18-30 years in good health. This CDR3 reads CASSLFGATTDTQYF. In nucleotides, the CDR3 is TGTGCCAGCAGTTTATTCGGCGCTACCACAGATACGCAGTATTTT.